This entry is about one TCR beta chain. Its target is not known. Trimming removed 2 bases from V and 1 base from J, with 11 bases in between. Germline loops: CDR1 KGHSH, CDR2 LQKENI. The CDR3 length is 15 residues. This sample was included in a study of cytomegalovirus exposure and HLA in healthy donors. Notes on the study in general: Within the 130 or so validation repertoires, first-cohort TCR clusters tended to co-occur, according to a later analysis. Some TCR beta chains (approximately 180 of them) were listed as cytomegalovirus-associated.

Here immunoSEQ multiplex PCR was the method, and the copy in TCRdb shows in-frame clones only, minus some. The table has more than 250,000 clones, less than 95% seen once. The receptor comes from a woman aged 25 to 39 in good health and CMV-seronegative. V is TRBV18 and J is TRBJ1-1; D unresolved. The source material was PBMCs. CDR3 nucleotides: TGTGCCAGCTCACCAATTCACGTAGGGAACACTGAAGCTTTCTTT. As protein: CASSPIHVGNTEAFF. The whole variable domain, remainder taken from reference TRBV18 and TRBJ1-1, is NAGVMQNPRHLVRRRGQEARLRCSPMKGHSHVYWYRQLPEEGLKFMVYLQKENIIDESGMPKERFSAEFPKEGPSILRIQQVVRGDSAAYFCASSPIHVGNTEAFFGQGTRLTVV.